This record covers a single TCR beta chain. Antigen unknown. The data originate from a study of T cells in Graves' hyperthyroidism and ophthalmopathy. The CDR3 is made up of 14 amino acids. Per germline, CDR1 MDHEN and CDR2 SYDVKM. Unmatched junction bases numbered 10, after V lost 5 bases and J lost 10 bases. The study, taken as a whole, reports: Before onset, by a median of about six months, the model predicted ophthalmopathy. Also found in blood were most expanded thyroid clonotypes above 0.001.

Amplified TCR beta CDR3 regions came from RNA transcripts. First-round RT-PCR with HTBI primers amplified the TCR CDR3 region. TCRdb reprocessed the multiplex PCR reads via MiXCR and lists one record per CDR3 protein. The sample includes hundreds of thousands of distinct CDR3 sequences, 16% of them seen just once. The chain joins TRBV28 to TRBJ2-1; TRBD2 agrees at 8 bases. This sequence was found in a woman younger than 30 with Graves' hyperthyroidism. Sequencing was carried out using blood. CDR3 sequence reads: CASSPRGTRREQFF. Here the CDR3 DNA reads TGTGCCAGCAGTCCCCGGGGGACTAGGCGGGAGCAGTTCTTC.